These 32 T cell receptor beta chains were all obtained from the same sample, sequenced in a study of radiation and T cells in renal cell carcinoma. The time point is: blood 2 weeks post-SBRT. Treatment here: 15 Gy SBRT to primary tumor, nephrectomy 4 weeks later. Profiled with immunoSEQ multiplex PCR; TCRdb holds only in-frame clones, not every one. Of some 150,000 clones listed, about 91% are singletons. The sample here was blood, taken from a patient whose treatment included radiotherapy and nephrectomy. These receptors were collected from a woman aged 45-65 years with renal cell carcinoma.

V and J are TRBV5-6 and TRBJ2-5; 7 nucleotides agree with TRBD1. The CDR3 is 15 amino acids. With 3 bases clipped from V and 3 bases from J, the junction kept 8 bases outside the gene matches. Germline V lookup: CDR1 SGHDT, CDR2 YYEEEE. For the CDR3, the DNA is TGTGCCAGCAGCTCCGACAGGGATGAAAAAGAGACCCAGTACTTC. Translating gives CASSSDRDEKETQYF.

Only one count was recorded for this clone. This chain uses TRBV10-3 with TRBJ1-5; D not certain. Looked up from germline, CDR1 is ENHRY and CDR2 is SYGVKD. The CDR3 runs 13 residues. Trimming stripped 5 bases from V and 5 bases from J, with 10 bases between. For the CDR3, the DNA is TGTGCCATCAGTTGGACCTTGGATCAGCCCCAGCATTTT. It yields the protein CAISWTLDQPQHF.

V and J are TRBV19 and TRBJ1-3; a possible D gene is TRBD1 (6 bases). V was trimmed by 5 bases and J by 0 bases, leaving 17 bases between them. This CDR3 has 17 residues. CDR1 and CDR2 from the germline V gene are LNHDA and SQIVND (reference sequence). The CDR3 nucleotides are TGTGCCAGTAGTTCACCGGGACAACCAAGCTCTGGAAACACCATATATTTT. Translation gives CASSSPGQPSSGNTIYF.

The V gene is TRBV5-1, the J gene TRBJ2-1; 8 positions agree with TRBD1. CDR1 and CDR2 (germline): SGHRS, YFSETQ. The CDR3 is made up of 15 amino acids. Trimming took 2 bases from V and 4 from J; bases not matched to a gene: 5. This chain's CDR3 is CASSFGYRGYNEQFF. In DNA, the CDR3 is TGCGCCAGCAGCTTCGGGTACAGGGGGTACAATGAGCAGTTCTTC.

In nucleotides, the CDR3 is TGTGCCAGCAGTGAATTCTATGAGCAGTTCTTC. It encodes CASSEFYEQFF. The chain recombines TRBV2 with TRBJ2-1; D not certain. Trimming shortened V by 2 bases and J by 8 bases, and 4 bases separated the two germline ends. Per germline, CDR1 SNHLY and CDR2 FYNNEI. There are 11 residues in the CDR3.

This sequence joins TRBV5-1 and TRBJ2-7; a weak D match, TRBD2 (6 bases). The CDR3 is made up of 15 amino acids. Trimming took 4 bases from V and 3 from J, leaving 17 bases between them. The germline CDR1 and CDR2 sequences are SGHRS and YFSETQ. The DNA of the CDR3 is TGCGCCAGCAGCCCGATGGCGGGGTTGGGCTACGAGCAGTACTTC. Encoded protein: CASSPMAGLGYEQYF.

The chain carries TRBV7-2 and TRBJ2-5; D possibly matches TRBD1 or TRBD2 (6 bases each). V was cut by 4 bases and J by 7 bases, with 13 bases left in between. Germline CDR1 is SGHTA and CDR2 is FQGNSA. This CDR3 comprises 13 residues. The CDR3 reads CASSSSGAGTQYF. For the CDR3, the DNA is TGTGCCAGCAGCTCCTCGGGGGCGGGGACCCAGTACTTC.

This chain uses TRBV13 with TRBJ2-1; D may match TRBD1 or TRBD2 (6 bases each). The CDR3 is 15 residues long. V was trimmed by 5 bases and J by 7 bases, leaving 18 bases between them. Germline V lookup: CDR1 PRHDT, CDR2 FYEKMQ (reference sequence). The CDR3 sequence is CASSRGLGARNEQFF. CDR3 coding DNA: TGTGCCAGCAGCCGGGGGCTGGGGGCGAGGAATGAGCAGTTCTTC.

V usage is TRBV6-6 and J usage is TRBJ2-5; 7 bases fit TRBD1. Germline-derived CDR1 and CDR2 are MNHNY and SVGAGI (reference sequence). V gave up 5 bases and J gave up 0 bases; unmatched junction bases: 6. The CDR3 is made up of 15 amino acids. As DNA, the CDR3 is TGTGCCAGCAGTCCCCCGGGACAGTACCAAGAGACCCAGTACTTC. Its protein is CASSPPGQYQETQYF.

J is TRBJ2-3 and V is TRBV5-1; possible D gene TRBD1, 5 bases. Germline V CDR1 and CDR2: SGHRS, YFSETQ. The CDR3 loop spans 15 amino acids. V was pared by 4 bases and J by 4 bases, with 16 bases between. The DNA of the CDR3 is TGCGCCAGCAGCCCTCAAGGGGATTCAGCAGATACGCAGTATTTT. Translated, it gives CASSPQGDSADTQYF.

This chain joins TRBV19 and TRBJ1-2, with TRBD1 as a possible D gene (5 bases). The V gene's germline CDR1 is LNHDA and CDR2 SQIVND (reference sequence). V was trimmed by 1 base and J by 8 bases, leaving 14 bases between them. The CDR3 contains 14 residues. In DNA, the CDR3 is TGTGCCAGTAGTATAGTCCCCACAGGAGGAGGCTACACCTTC. Its translation is CASSIVPTGGGYTF.

The V and J genes are TRBV19 and TRBJ1-2; 7 nucleotides line up with TRBD1. V shed 7 bases, J shed 3 bases, and the junction held 11 bases outside the gene matches. CDR1 is LNHDA and CDR2 is SQIVND in the germline V gene (reference sequence). The CDR3 is made up of 15 amino acids. CDR3 sequence (DNA): TGTGCCAGTACCCCGGGGAGGGGGCTGCACTATGGCTACACCTTC. Its protein is CASTPGRGLHYGYTF.

The chain joins TRBV7-2 to TRBJ2-2; 11 bases line up with TRBD1. The CDR3 extends over 16 amino acids. Germline CDR1 is SGHTA and CDR2 is FQGNSA. V was pared by 0 bases and J by 7 bases, with 4 bases of the junction left unmatched. The CDR3 nucleotides read TGTGCCAGCAGCTTAGCCGGACAGGGGGCGCACGGGGAGCTGTTTTTT. It encodes CASSLAGQGAHGELFF.

The V call is TRBV4-2, the J call TRBJ1-3, with D uncertain. The CDR3 is made up of 16 amino acids. Germline-derived CDR1 and CDR2 are LGHNA and YNFKEQ. Trimming left V 0 bases short and J 5 bases short, with 14 bases between. The CDR3 loop reads CASSQDIERARNTIYF. In DNA form, the CDR3 reads TGTGCCAGCAGCCAAGATATCGAAAGGGCCAGAAACACCATATATTTT.

CDR3 nucleotides: TGTGCCAGCAGCGTAGTGGGGGGCCGGGGCACAGATACGCAGTATTTT. Amino acid sequence: CASSVVGGRGTDTQYF. This chain connects TRBV9 to TRBJ2-3; the D gene could be TRBD1 or TRBD2 (6 bases each). This CDR3 is built from 16 residues. Germline V gene data show CDR1 as SGDLS and CDR2 as YYNGEE. Trimming took off 0 bases at V and 1 base at J, with 12 bases between the two ends.

This chain joins TRBV19 and TRBJ1-1, with 9 bases fitting TRBD1. The germline V gene encodes CDR1 LNHDA and CDR2 SQIVND (reference sequence). The V segment lost 6 bases and the J segment 6 bases; nucleotides outside the gene matches: 14. This CDR3 contains 16 residues. The CDR3 sequence: CASRTNRGPKFPEAFF. The CDR3 region has the DNA TGTGCCAGTAGGACTAACAGGGGGCCTAAGTTCCCTGAAGCTTTCTTT.

This chain connects TRBV19 to TRBJ2-1, with 7 bases fitting TRBD1. The V gene's germline CDR1 is LNHDA and CDR2 SQIVND (reference sequence). This CDR3 contains 15 residues. V gave up 4 bases and J gave up 2 bases; unmatched junction bases: 5. CDR3 loop: CASSRPGQPYNEQFF. For the CDR3, the DNA is TGTGCCAGTAGTAGACCGGGACAGCCCTACAATGAGCAGTTCTTC.

The chain has TRBV6-4 and TRBJ1-2; D perhaps matches TRBD1 (6 bases). The length of the CDR3 is 16 residues. V was shortened by 2 bases and J by 1 base, with 14 bases between the two germline ends. Germline assignment: CDR1 MRHNA and CDR2 SNTAGT. This CDR3 is CASSDRGQPNNYGYTF. The CDR3 bases are TGTGCCAGCAGTGACAGAGGACAGCCGAATAACTATGGCTACACCTTC.

This clone is medium-sized by share. The genes are TRBV2 and TRBJ2-3, with 7 positions matching TRBD1. This CDR3 is built from 15 residues. The V gene end was trimmed by 4 bases and the J gene end by 0 bases; junction bases not matched to a gene: 4. Germline CDR1 SNHLY, CDR2 FYNNEI. The CDR3 DNA reads as TGTGCCAGCAGTGTAGGGACAGCTAGCACAGATACGCAGTATTTT. Protein sequence: CASSVGTASTDTQYF.

The chain recombines TRBV5-4 with TRBJ1-1; 7 bases are shared with TRBD1. With V trimmed by 2 bases and J by 3 bases, 1 base remained unmatched. CDR3 length: 13 residues. Germline V gene lookup returns CDR1 SGHNT and CDR2 YYREEE (reference sequence). CDR3 sequence: CASSFGQDTEAFF. The CDR3 DNA is TGTGCCAGCAGCTTTGGACAGGACACTGAAGCTTTCTTT.

J is TRBJ2-2 and V is TRBV11-3; unclear D gene. Trimming took 2 bases from V and 0 from J, leaving 7 bases between them. CDR1 is SGHNT, CDR2 YENEEA, per germline. This CDR3 has 15 amino acids. The CDR3 protein is CASSLSPANTGELFF. The CDR3 bases are TGTGCCAGCAGCTTATCCCCAGCGAACACCGGGGAGCTGTTTTTT.

The chain recombines TRBV19 with TRBJ1-1; D is possibly TRBD1 (5 bases). Germline V lookup: CDR1 LNHDA, CDR2 SQIVND (reference sequence). V was pared by 6 bases and J by 1 base, with 12 bases between. There are 14 residues in the CDR3. CDR3 sequence (DNA): TGTGCCAGTAGCAAACCTGACAGGAACACTGAAGCTTTCTTT. This translates into CASSKPDRNTEAFF.

In DNA form, the CDR3 reads TGTGCCAGCAGCTTAGCGCTAGGAGCGGGGAACGAGCAGTACTTC. Amino acids: CASSLALGAGNEQYF. This chain joins TRBV7-8 and TRBJ2-7; 7 positions match TRBD2. This CDR3 is built from 15 residues. The germline V gene has CDR1 SGHVS and CDR2 FQNEAQ. The junction had 7 bases not matched to a gene; V was cut back by 0 bases and J by 5 bases.

The chain joins TRBV2 to TRBJ1-5; TRBD1 aligns across 7 bases. V shed 3 bases and J 6 bases; nucleotides not matched to a gene: 8. The CDR3 totals 15 residues. Germline values: CDR1 SNHLY, CDR2 FYNNEI. The CDR3 protein is CASSERTGWGQPQHF. The CDR3 region has the DNA TGTGCCAGCAGTGAGAGGACAGGTTGGGGTCAGCCCCAGCATTTT.

The chain links TRBV7-9 to TRBJ1-1, with D unresolved. V lost 5 bases, J lost 1 base, and 8 bases lay in between. The CDR3 is made up of 13 amino acids. CDR1 SEHNR and CDR2 FQNEAQ come from the germline V gene (reference sequence). This CDR3 is CASSVTENTEAFF. Written as DNA, the CDR3 is TGTGCCAGCAGCGTAACAGAGAACACTGAAGCTTTCTTT.

J is TRBJ1-2 and V is TRBV18, with TRBD1 matching 8 bases. V gave up 2 bases and J gave up 7 bases; unmatched junction bases: 6. This CDR3 spans 14 amino acids. The germline CDR1 and CDR2 sequences are KGHSH and LQKENI. The CDR3 nucleotides are TGTGCCAGCTCACCAGGACAGGGCAGTATTGGCTACACCTTC. Its protein product is CASSPGQGSIGYTF.

The chain employs TRBV12-2 and TRBJ2-5; TRBD2 is the table's D call and was not checked against the DNA. TRBV12-2 is tagged as a pseudogene. This CDR3 is built from 16 residues. CDR3 in amino acids: CASRLERLGDQETQYF. CDR3 nucleotide sequence: TGTGCAAGTCGCTTAGAGCGATTAGGAGACCAAGAGACCCAGTACTTC.

This rearrangement joins TRBV6-5 to TRBJ2-7, with D tentatively TRBD1 or TRBD2 (5 bases each). V dropped 5 bases and J dropped 5 bases, with 10 bases sitting between them. The CDR3 sequence is 12 residues long. The germline CDR1 and CDR2 sequences are MNHEY and SVGAGI. The CDR3 loop is CASSLGTHEQYF. CDR3 nucleotides: TGTGCCAGCAGTCTTGGGACCCACGAGCAGTACTTC.

The chain carries TRBV7-2 and TRBJ2-1, with D uncertain. Germline assignment: CDR1 SGHTA and CDR2 FQGNSA. V was clipped by 2 bases and J by 8 bases, with 10 bases between them. The CDR3 extends over 13 amino acids. The CDR3, as DNA: TGTGCCAGCAGCTTACCCCAACTGGATGAGCAGTTCTTC. It specifies CASSLPQLDEQFF.

The V and J genes are TRBV6-5 and TRBJ1-4; 7 nucleotides align to TRBD1. The CDR3 is made up of 14 amino acids. With V trimmed by 4 bases and J by 3 bases, 2 bases remained unmatched. CDR1 and CDR2 from the germline V gene are MNHEY and SVGAGI. The DNA of the CDR3 is TGTGCCAGCAGTTTGGGGACAGCTAATGAAAAACTGTTTTTT. Translated: CASSLGTANEKLFF.

V usage is TRBV6-6 and J usage is TRBJ1-5; D gene ambiguous. CDR1 is MNHNY, CDR2 SVGAGI, per germline (reference sequence). This CDR3 is 12 amino acids long. V lost 7 bases and J lost 8, with 12 bases in between. This CDR3 reads CASTVDMEPQHF. In DNA, the CDR3 is TGTGCCAGCACAGTTGATATGGAGCCCCAGCATTTT.

The gene calls are TRBV6-5 and TRBJ1-1; D might be TRBD1 (5 bases). Germline V gene data show CDR1 as MNHEY and CDR2 as SVGAGI. V lost 6 bases, J lost 2 bases, and 16 bases lay in between. This CDR3 comprises 15 residues. CDR3 in DNA: TGTGCCAGCAGCCCACGGGGCCAGGGTAACACTGAAGCTTTCTTT. It codes for CASSPRGQGNTEAFF.